One and the same sample provided the 7 T cell receptor beta chains below, sequenced in a study of T cells in Graves' hyperthyroidism and ophthalmopathy. Amplification of TCR beta CDR3 regions used RNA as the template. HTBI primers were the set used in a first-round RT-PCR of the TCR CDR3. One entry per CDR3 protein results from TCRdb running MiXCR on the multiplex PCR reads. In the table there are fewer than 850,000 distinct CDR3 sequences, around a sixth of which are singletons. The sample consisted of blood. These receptors were obtained from a man aged 50-60 years with Graves' hyperthyroidism.

This clonotype was seen at least ten times. This chain uses TRBV2 with TRBJ2-5; TRBD1 is a possible D gene (5 bases). Trimming left V 2 bases short and J 6 bases short, with 16 bases between. Germline loops: CDR1 SNHLY, CDR2 FYNNEI. The CDR3 totals 15 residues. CDR3 DNA: TGTGCCAGCAGTGAATATCTAAGCAGGGATCAGACCCAGTACTTC. This gives the protein CASSEYLSRDQTQYF.

In DNA form, the CDR3 reads TGTGCCTGGAGAAATTGGACTCCAAGCACAGATACGCAGTATTTT. It specifies CAWRNWTPSTDTQYF. J is TRBJ2-3 and V is TRBV30; the D gene is possibly TRBD2 (5 bases). The germline gives CDR1 GTSNPN, CDR2 SVGIG (reference sequence). The V end was cut by 3 bases, the J end by 0 bases, with 13 bases between. The CDR3 loop spans 15 amino acids.

This clonotype was detected a few times. The chain joins TRBV11-2 to TRBJ2-7; 9 bases agree with TRBD1. This CDR3 is built from 15 residues. Germline CDR1 reads SGHAT; CDR2 reads FQNNGV. V lost 5 bases to trimming and J lost 3 bases; unmatched junction nucleotides: 8. In DNA form, the CDR3 reads TGTGCCAGCAGCCCTCAGACAGGGGGTGTCTACGAGCAGTACTTC. Protein sequence: CASSPQTGGVYEQYF.

The gene calls are TRBV28 and TRBJ2-1; 13 bases line up with TRBD2. Trimming at V came to 5 bases and at J to 5 bases, leaving 6 bases not matched to a gene. Looked up from germline, CDR1 is MDHEN and CDR2 is SYDVKM. CDR3 size: 16 residues. As DNA, the CDR3 is TGTGCCAGCAGTGTCGTCGGGACTAGCGGGAACAATGAGCAGTTCTTC. Protein: CASSVVGTSGNNEQFF. Combining the CDR3 with reference TRBV28 and TRBJ2-1 gives the whole variable domain DVKVTQSSRYLVKRTGEKVFLECVQDMDHENMFWYRQDPGLGLRLIYFSYDVKMKEKGDIPEGYSVSREKKERFSLILESASTNQTSMYLCASSVVGTSGNNEQFFGPGTRLTVL.

The J gene is TRBJ2-2, the V gene TRBV30, with 12 bases aligning to TRBD2. This CDR3 spans 15 amino acids. Per germline, CDR1 GTSNPN and CDR2 SVGIG (reference sequence). J was trimmed by 7 bases and V by 1 base; bases with no gene match: 4. CDR3 loop: CAWSGLAGVIGELFF. In DNA form, the CDR3 reads TGTGCCTGGAGTGGACTAGCGGGAGTGATCGGGGAGCTGTTTTTT. Combining the CDR3 with reference TRBV30 and TRBJ2-2 gives the whole variable domain SQTIHQWPATLVQPVGSPLSLECTVEGTSNPNLYWYRQAAGRGLQLLFYSVGIGQISSEVPQNLSASRPQDRQFILSSKKLLLSDSGFYLCAWSGLAGVIGELFFGEGSRLTVL.

The chain has TRBV10-3 and TRBJ2-7, with D perhaps assigned TRBD1 or TRBD2 (5 bases each). The V end was cut by 8 bases, the J end by 1 base, with 12 bases between. From germline, CDR1 is ENHRY and CDR2 SYGVKD. This CDR3 has 13 residues. In DNA, the CDR3 is TGTGCCATCTCTACGGGGCCGTCCTACGAGCAGTACTTC. Translation: CAISTGPSYEQYF.

At least ten counts were recorded for this clonotype. The chain couples TRBV27 to TRBJ2-1; D is undetermined. V gave up 2 bases and J gave up 5 bases, with 19 bases separating them. Germline V gene lookup returns CDR1 MNHEY and CDR2 SMNVEV (reference sequence). CDR3 length: 17 amino acids. CDR3 protein: CASSLGFGLVTHNEQFF. In DNA, the CDR3 is TGTGCCAGCAGTTTAGGGTTTGGGCTAGTGACTCACAATGAGCAGTTCTTC.